Reported below is one T cell receptor beta chain. This record comes from a study of blood T cell repertoires in COVID-19. In the study's own analysis: Reference gene primer amplification yielded estimated nucleated cell counts. TCRdb's table, derived via immunoSEQ multiplex PCR, lists solely in-frame clones and lacks some. V, J and clone size were drawn from that table, and D and trimming were deduced from the DNA. The table has about 53,000 clones, 87% seen once. V dropped 1 base and J dropped 6 bases, with 10 bases sitting between them. From germline, CDR1 is SNHLY and CDR2 FYNNEI. The CDR3 sequence is 14 residues long.

The chain combines TRBV2 with TRBJ1-5, with a possible D match to TRBD1 (5 bases). This clonotype was sampled from a man aged 50-59 years with acute or convalescent COVID-19. Sequencing input: peripheral blood. The CDR3 reads CASSEVQGGQPQHF. CDR3 in DNA: TGTGCCAGCAGTGAAGTTCAGGGAGGTCAGCCCCAGCATTTT.